Listed here is a single T cell receptor (beta chain). This clonotype was observed once. Its antigen remains undetermined. Germline and junction disagree at one end, which may indicate a read error. Donors were a few dozen systemically healthy Caucasian individuals from Russia aged about 6 to 100 years. Each donor gave ten milliliters of peripheral blood, collected into EDTA-treated Vacutainer tubes. Ficoll-Paque density-gradient centrifugation was used to isolate PBMCs, with at least 7 million per sample. Trizol reagent was used to extract total RNA from the PBMCs, yielding at least 5 micrograms per sample. The percentages of naive CD45RAhigh/CD27high T cells were determined by flow cytometry on a PBMC aliquot from every donor. The library was made by 5' RACE. Instrument on record: Illumina HiSeq 2500. A second PCR of about 6 to 12 cycles was run with a J-beta primer mix and a sample-barcoded 5' primer. Each TCR beta cDNA molecule received a unique molecular identifier from a template-switch 5' adaptor carrying 12 random nucleotides. At least 3 million CDR3-containing paired-end reads were obtained from each sample. First-strand cDNA synthesis was performed from all RNA using the Mint cDNA synthesis kit, with priming by a TRBC-specific oligonucleotide. Following uracil-DNA glycosylase treatment, all cDNA underwent a first 18-cycle PCR with the universal primers M1SS and BC2_uni_R. As for how the authors treated the data: Each sample was normalized by randomly selecting 1 million high-quality reads, each carrying a distinct molecular identifier. Instead of being binned into consensus sequences, reads that shared molecular identifiers were thrown out. MiTCR, set to a Q25 quality threshold and the strictest error-elimination algorithm, was used for CDR3 identification, clonotype clustering and error correction. A nonparametric unseen species model with Euler transformation was used to estimate a lower bound on total TCR beta diversity. The public reads were reanalyzed by TCRdb: fastp trimming at Q25, MiXCR alignment, in-frame beta chains only. Duplicate CDR3 protein sequences are folded into a single record with the most common DNA and genes. In this record, the V and J calls reflect TCRdb's handling and not the investigators' own analysis. This sample comprises some 1.4 million distinct CDR3 sequences, roughly 40% of them detected only once. The top ten clones comprise roughly 7.9% of the sample.

From a lookup of the germline V gene, CDR1 and CDR2 are MNHEY and SVGEGT. The CDR3 has 11 amino acids, counting the end cysteine and phenylalanine. The kept DNA is CDR3 alone, 33 bases in frame from the first base. The sample comes from a study of blood T cells in healthy people across ages (dated by TCRdb to between 2014 and 2017). Regarding the research as a whole: Template switching captured roughly one uniquely barcoded TCR beta cDNA molecule per two T cells in model experiments. Age-related changes in TCR beta repertoire diversity were measured in the study by deep sequencing normalized with unique cDNA molecular identifiers. The donors were divided into four age groups: young (average around 17 years), middle-aged (almost 40), aged (about 60) and long-lived (roughly 88). Donors of different ages were randomly distributed across sequencing lanes to avoid experimental bias. The study analyzed two additional independent replicas of 1 million unique cDNA reads from the same blood draw for two donors, one aged 18 to 30 and one aged 80 or older. Here is what the overall study found, with its caveats: A strong correlation was found between observed TCR beta diversity and the percentage of naive T cells measured by flow cytometry. Compared with the aged group, the long-lived group had more naive CD4+ T cells, fewer expanded clones and increased TCR diversity, a pattern suggesting age selection. The CMV infection status of donors was not known, potentially confounding age-related changes in expanded clonotypes. Observed TCR beta diversity per million T cells fell roughly linearly with age, and a significant reduction was already apparent by age roughly 41. Estimates of total diversity based on one million sequenced T cells were considered lower bounds and underestimates. Conclusive comparison of naive and antigen-experienced compartments was prevented by the profiling of bulk unsorted PBMCs.

This chain is built from TRBV6-2 or TRBV6-3 and TRBJ2-1; the D segment could be TRBD1, given 6 matching bases. Sample: blood. The TCR sequence derives from a woman younger than 30 in good health. The CDR3 is CAGSQGREQFF. The DNA reads as follows: TGTGCCGGCAGTCAGGGGCGGGAGCAGTTCTTC.